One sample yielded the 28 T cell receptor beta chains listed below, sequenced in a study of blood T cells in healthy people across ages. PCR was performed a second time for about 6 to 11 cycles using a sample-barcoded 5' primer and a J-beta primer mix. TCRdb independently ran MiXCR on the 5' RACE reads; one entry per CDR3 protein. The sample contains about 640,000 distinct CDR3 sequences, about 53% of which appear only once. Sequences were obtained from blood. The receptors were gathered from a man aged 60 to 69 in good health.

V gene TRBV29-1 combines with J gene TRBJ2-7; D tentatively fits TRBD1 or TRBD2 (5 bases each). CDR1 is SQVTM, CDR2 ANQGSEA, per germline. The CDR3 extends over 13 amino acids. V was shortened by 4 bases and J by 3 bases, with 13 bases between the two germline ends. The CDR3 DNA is TGCAGCGTTGGAGGGGATTTCAACTACGAGCAGTACTTC. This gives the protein CSVGGDFNYEQYF.

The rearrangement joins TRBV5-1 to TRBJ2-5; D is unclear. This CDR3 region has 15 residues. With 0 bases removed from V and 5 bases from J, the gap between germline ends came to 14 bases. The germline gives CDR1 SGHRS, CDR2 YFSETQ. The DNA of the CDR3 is TGCGCCAGCAGCTTGGGCCCTACCCGGTATGAGACCCAGTACTTC. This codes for CASSLGPTRYETQYF.

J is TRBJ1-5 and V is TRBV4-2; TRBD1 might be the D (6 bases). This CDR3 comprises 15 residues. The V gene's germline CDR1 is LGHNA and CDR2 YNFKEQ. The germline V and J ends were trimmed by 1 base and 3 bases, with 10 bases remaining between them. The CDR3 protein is CASSQAGGLNQPQHF. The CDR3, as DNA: TGTGCCAGCAGCCAAGCTGGGGGCCTCAATCAGCCCCAGCATTTT.

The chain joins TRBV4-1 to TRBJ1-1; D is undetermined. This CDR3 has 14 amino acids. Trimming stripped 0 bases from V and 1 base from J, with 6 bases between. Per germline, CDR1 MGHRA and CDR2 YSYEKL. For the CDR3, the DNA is TGCGCCAGCAGCCAAGATCCATCGAACACTGAAGCTTTCTTT. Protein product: CASSQDPSNTEAFF.

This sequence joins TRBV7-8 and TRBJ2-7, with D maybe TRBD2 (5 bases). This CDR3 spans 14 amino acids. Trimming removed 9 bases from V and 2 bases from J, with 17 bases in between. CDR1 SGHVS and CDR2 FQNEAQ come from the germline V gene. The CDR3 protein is CARLRWRTPYEQYF. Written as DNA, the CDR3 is TGTGCCAGACTCCGGTGGAGGACCCCCTACGAGCAGTACTTC.

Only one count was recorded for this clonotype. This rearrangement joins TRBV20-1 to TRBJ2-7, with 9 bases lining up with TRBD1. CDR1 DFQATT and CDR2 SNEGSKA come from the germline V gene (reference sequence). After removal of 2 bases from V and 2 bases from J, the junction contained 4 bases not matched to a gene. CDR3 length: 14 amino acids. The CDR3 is CSARKGQGPYEQYF. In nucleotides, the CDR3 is TGCAGTGCTAGAAAAGGACAGGGGCCCTACGAGCAGTACTTC.

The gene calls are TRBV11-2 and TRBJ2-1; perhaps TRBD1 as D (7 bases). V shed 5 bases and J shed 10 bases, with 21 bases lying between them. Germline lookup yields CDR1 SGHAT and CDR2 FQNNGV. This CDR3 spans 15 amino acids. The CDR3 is CASSGRGRGESEQFF. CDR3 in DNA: TGTGCCAGCAGCGGGAGAGGCAGGGGGGAGTCGGAGCAGTTCTTC.

CDR3 bases: TGTGCCAGCAGCTCCCATTTCGCGGGGGGGCAAGAGACCCAGTACTTC. Protein sequence: CASSSHFAGGQETQYF. The rearrangement joins TRBV11-2 to TRBJ2-5, with 9 bases aligning to TRBD2. Germline lookup yields CDR1 SGHAT and CDR2 FQNNGV. The CDR3 runs to 16 residues. With V trimmed by 4 bases and J by 2 bases, 8 bases remained unmatched.

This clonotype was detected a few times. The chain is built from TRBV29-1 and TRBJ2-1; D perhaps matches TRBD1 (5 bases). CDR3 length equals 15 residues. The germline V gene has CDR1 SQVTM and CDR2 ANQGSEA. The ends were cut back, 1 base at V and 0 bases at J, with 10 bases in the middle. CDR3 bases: TGCAGCGTTGAAGGGGGAAGGGGCTCCTACAATGAGCAGTTCTTC. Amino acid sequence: CSVEGGRGSYNEQFF.

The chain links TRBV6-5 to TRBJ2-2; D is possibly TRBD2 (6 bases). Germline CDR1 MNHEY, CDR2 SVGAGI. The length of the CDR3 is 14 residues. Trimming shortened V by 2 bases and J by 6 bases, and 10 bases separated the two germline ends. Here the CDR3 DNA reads TGTGCCAGCAGTTACCGAGCGGGCCCCGGGGAGCTGTTTTTT. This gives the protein CASSYRAGPGELFF.

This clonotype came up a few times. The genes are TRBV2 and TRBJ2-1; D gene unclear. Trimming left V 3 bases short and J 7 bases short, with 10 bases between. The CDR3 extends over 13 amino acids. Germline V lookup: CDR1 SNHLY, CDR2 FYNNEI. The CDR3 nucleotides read TGTGCCAGCAGTGATCGTGCGGTAAATGAGCAGTTCTTC. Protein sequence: CASSDRAVNEQFF.

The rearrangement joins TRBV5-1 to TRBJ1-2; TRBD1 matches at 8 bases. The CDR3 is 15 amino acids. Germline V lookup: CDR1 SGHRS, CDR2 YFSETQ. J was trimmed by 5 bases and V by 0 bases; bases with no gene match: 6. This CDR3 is CASSLAGTGYYGYTF. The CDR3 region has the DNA TGCGCCAGCAGCTTGGCTGGGACAGGATATTATGGCTACACCTTC.

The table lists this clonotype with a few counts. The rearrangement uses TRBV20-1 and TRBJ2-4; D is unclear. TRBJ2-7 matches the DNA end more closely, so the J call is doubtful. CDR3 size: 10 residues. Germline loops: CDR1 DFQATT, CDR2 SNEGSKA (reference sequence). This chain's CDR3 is CSASGIEQYF. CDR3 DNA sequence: TGCAGTGCTTCAGGTATCGAGCAGTACTTC.

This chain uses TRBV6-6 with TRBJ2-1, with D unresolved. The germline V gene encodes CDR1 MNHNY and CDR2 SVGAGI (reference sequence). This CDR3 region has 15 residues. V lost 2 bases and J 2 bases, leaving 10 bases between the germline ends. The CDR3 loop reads CASSYGRRPYNEQFF. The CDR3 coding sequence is TGTGCCAGCAGTTACGGCCGGCGCCCCTACAATGAGCAGTTCTTC.

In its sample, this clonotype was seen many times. CDR3 in amino acids: CASSPNRGGSGNQPQHF. The CDR3 DNA is TGTGCCAGCAGTCCCAATCGCGGTGGTAGTGGCAATCAGCCCCAGCATTTT. This chain joins TRBV12-3 or TRBV12-4 and TRBJ1-5; the D is unclear. Trimming took off 5 bases at V and 2 bases at J, with 19 bases between the two ends. This CDR3 has 17 residues.

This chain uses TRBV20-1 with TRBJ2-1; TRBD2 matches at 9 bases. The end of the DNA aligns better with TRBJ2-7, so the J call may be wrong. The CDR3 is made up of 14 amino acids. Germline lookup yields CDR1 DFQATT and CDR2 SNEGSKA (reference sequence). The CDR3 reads CSARRSGGLNEQYF. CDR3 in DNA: TGCAGTGCTAGAAGAAGCGGGGGGCTCAATGAGCAGTACTTC.

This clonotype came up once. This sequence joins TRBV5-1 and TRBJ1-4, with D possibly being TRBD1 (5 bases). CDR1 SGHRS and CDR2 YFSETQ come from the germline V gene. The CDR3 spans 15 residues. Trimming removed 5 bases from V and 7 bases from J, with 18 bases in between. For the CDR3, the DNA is TGCGCCAGCAGTTCGTTGGGACTAACAGGTGAAAAACTGTTTTTT. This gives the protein CASSSLGLTGEKLFF.

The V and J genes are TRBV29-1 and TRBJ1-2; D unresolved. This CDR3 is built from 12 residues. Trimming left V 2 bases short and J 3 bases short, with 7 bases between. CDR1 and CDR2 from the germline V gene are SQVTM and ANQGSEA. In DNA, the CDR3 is TGCAGCGTTGAATTGGGGTACTATGGCTACACCTTC. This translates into CSVELGYYGYTF.

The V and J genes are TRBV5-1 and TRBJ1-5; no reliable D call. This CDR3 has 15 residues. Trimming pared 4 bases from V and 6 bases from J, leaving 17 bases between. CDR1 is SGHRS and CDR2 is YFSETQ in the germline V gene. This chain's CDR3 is CASSPEGGLPQPQHF. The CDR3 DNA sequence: TGCGCCAGCAGCCCGGAGGGAGGTTTACCTCAGCCCCAGCATTTT.

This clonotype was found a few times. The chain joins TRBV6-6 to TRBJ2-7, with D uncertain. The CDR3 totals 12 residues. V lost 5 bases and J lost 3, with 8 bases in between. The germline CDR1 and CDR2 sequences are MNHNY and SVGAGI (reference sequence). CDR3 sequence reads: CASSPVDYEQYF. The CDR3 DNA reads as TGTGCCAGCAGTCCAGTGGACTACGAGCAGTACTTC.

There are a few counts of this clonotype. The chain's CDR3 is CASSSQTRQELETQYF. CDR3 sequence (DNA): TGTGCCAGCAGTTCTCAAACCAGACAGGAGCTAGAGACCCAGTACTTC. The V call is TRBV28, the J call TRBJ2-5; D is possibly TRBD1 (6 bases). Germline loops: CDR1 MDHEN, CDR2 SYDVKM. CDR3 size: 16 residues. The ends were cut back, 4 bases at V and 4 bases at J, with 19 bases in the middle.

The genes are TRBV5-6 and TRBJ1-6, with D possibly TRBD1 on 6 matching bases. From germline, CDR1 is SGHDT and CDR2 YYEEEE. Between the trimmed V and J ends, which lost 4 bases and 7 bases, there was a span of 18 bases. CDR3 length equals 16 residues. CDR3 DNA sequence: TGTGCCAGCAGCCCGCGGACGGGAGGGGGGAATTCACCCCTCCACTTT. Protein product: CASSPRTGGGNSPLHF.

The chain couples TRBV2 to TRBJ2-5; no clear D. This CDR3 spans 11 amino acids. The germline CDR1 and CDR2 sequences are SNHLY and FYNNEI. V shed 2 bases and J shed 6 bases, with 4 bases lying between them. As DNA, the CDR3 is TGTGCCAGCAGTGAATGGCAGACCCAGTACTTC. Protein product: CASSEWQTQYF.

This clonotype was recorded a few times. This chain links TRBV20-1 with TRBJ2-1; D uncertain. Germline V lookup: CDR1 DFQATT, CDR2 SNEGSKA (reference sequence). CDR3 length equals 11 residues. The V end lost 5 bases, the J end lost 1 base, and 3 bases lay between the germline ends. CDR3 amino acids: CSAQSYNEQFF. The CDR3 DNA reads TGCAGTGCTCAATCCTACAATGAGCAGTTCTTC.

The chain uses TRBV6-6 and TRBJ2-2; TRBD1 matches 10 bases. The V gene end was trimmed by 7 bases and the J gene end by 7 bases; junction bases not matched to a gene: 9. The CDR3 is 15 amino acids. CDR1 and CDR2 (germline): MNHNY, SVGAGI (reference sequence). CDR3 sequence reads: CASIRGQGTGGELFF. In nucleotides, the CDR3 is TGTGCCAGCATTAGGGGACAGGGGACGGGCGGGGAGCTGTTTTTT.

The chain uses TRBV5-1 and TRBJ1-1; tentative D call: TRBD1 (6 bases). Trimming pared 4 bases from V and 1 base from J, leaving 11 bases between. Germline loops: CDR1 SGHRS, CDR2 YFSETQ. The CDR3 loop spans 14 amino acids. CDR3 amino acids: CASSPGVENTEAFF. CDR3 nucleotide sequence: TGCGCCAGCAGCCCAGGGGTGGAGAACACTGAAGCTTTCTTT.

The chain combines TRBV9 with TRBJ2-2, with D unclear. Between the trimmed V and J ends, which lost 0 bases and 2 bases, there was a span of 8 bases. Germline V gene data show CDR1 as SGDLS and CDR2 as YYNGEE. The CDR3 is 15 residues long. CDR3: CASSVEGTNTGELFF. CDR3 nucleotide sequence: TGTGCCAGCAGCGTAGAGGGCACTAACACCGGGGAGCTGTTTTTT.

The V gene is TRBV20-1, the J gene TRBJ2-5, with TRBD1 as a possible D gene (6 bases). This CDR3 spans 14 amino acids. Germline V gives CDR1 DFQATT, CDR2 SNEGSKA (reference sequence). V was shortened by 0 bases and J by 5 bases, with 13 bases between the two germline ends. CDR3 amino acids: CSARDPTGMETQYF. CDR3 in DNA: TGCAGTGCTAGAGATCCGACAGGAATGGAGACCCAGTACTTC.